This is a list of T cell receptor beta chains from one sample in a study of technical replicates of blood from a handful of donors. Produced via immunoSEQ multiplex PCR; TCRdb's table is partial and in-frame only. The sample records approximately 50,000 clones, 70% to 90% being singletons. Sequenced: PBMCs. The source of these receptors is a human donor in good health. Some clones in this sample may be carry-over from other donors' samples. The CDR3 runs from the conserved cysteine through the conserved F or W. D genes are given only for firm matches. The size entry is marked missing in some rows and otherwise reads once, few, many or a size class.

V gene	clone size	D gene	J gene	CDR3 DNA	CDR3 protein
TRBV5-1	.	TRBD1	TRBJ2-1	TGCGCCAGCAGCTTGGGAGACAGGGTCAATGAGCAGTTCTTC	CASSLGDRVNEQFF
TRBV5-1	.	TRBD1	TRBJ2-3	TGCGCCAGCAGCCCGGGACAGGGGAACACAGATACGCAGTATTTT	CASSPGQGNTDTQYF
TRBV7-2	few	.	TRBJ1-6	TGTGCCAGCAGCTTCGCGACAGGCTCGAATTCACCCCTCCACTTT	CASSFATGSNSPLHF
TRBV7-7	.	TRBD2	TRBJ2-5	TGTGCCAGCAGCCGGGGGGGGGCCCCCAGGTCCCAAGAGACCCAGTACTTC	CASSRGGAPRSQETQYF
TRBV7-2	.	.	TRBJ2-2	TGTGCCAGCAGACCCGGGGAGACCGGGGAGCTGTTTTTT	CASRPGETGELFF
TRBV13	.	.	TRBJ1-2	TGTGCCAGCAGCCCTCGGGGGGTCGGAGGTGGCTACACCTTC	CASSPRGVGGGYTF
TRBV28	.	TRBD1	TRBJ2-2	TGTGCCAGCAGTTCTTTCCCCGGGACAGGGGGCGTGGGGGAGCTGTTTTTT	CASSSFPGTGGVGELFF
TRBV7-6	.	.	TRBJ2-5	TGTGCCAGCAGCTTGGAGGGAATGAAGGGAAGGACCCAGTACTTC	CASSLEGMKGRTQYF
TRBV5-5	.	.	TRBJ1-2	TGTGCCAGCAGCTTACAATGGGCCTATGGCTACACCTTC	CASSLQWAYGYTF
TRBV6-5	.	TRBD1	TRBJ1-6	TGTGCCAGCAGGCCGGGACAGGGGGTTTCACCCCTCCACTTT	CASRPGQGVSPLHF
TRBV9	.	.	TRBJ2-5	TGTGCCAGCAGCGTATCACCGGTTCCCCAAGAGACCCAGTACTTC	CASSVSPVPQETQYF
TRBV19	.	TRBD2	TRBJ2-7	TGTGCCAGTAGTATTCCGCGGGAGGGCCGGGACGAGCAGTACTTC	CASSIPREGRDEQYF
TRBV12-5	.	.	TRBJ1-5	TGTGCTAGTGCCCCCTCCGGTGGCGAGGGTTTGGGCAATCAGCCCCAGCATTTT	CASAPSGGEGLGNQPQHF
TRBV19	.	TRBD2	TRBJ2-5	TGTGCCAGTAGCGACGGGGGGATCGGAGAGACCCAGTACTTC	CASSDGGIGETQYF
TRBV4-3	.	TRBD2	TRBJ2-5	TGCGCCAGCAGCCAAGTGGGAGGGGTGGGTCGGGAGACCCAGTACTTC	CASSQVGGVGRETQYF
TRBV5-1	few	TRBD1	TRBJ1-1	TGCGCCAGCATCGGGACAGGGTTGAACACTGAAGCTTTCTTT	CASIGTGLNTEAFF
TRBV11-3	.	.	TRBJ1-1	TGTGCCAGCAGCTCCGCACTTGGCACTGAAGCTTTCTTT	CASSSALGTEAFF
TRBV4-2	.	TRBD2	TRBJ2-7	TGTGCCAGCAGCCAAGAGTACCTAGCGGGCCCCTACGAGCAGTACTTC	CASSQEYLAGPYEQYF
TRBV27	.	.	TRBJ1-5	TGTGCCAGAAGCGGGTGGGGGAGGGATCAGCCCCAGCATTTT	CARSGWGRDQPQHF
TRBV7-3	once	TRBD2	TRBJ2-3	TGTGCCAGCAGCCCTAGCGGGGGGGCCCTCAGGTCCCCAGATACGCAGTATTTT	CASSPSGGALRSPDTQYF
TRBV7-9	once	.	TRBJ2-2	TGTGCCAGCAGCTCCACTAGGGCCGGGGAGCTGTTTTTT	CASSSTRAGELFF
TRBV6-5	.	.	TRBJ2-7	TGTGCAAGTACGTCGGGGATCCACGAGCAGTACTTC	CASTSGIHEQYF
TRBV7-9	.	.	TRBJ1-2	TGTGCCAGCAACTACGGACTGGACTATGGCTACACCTTC	CASNYGLDYGYTF
TRBV7-2	.	TRBD2	TRBJ2-7	TGTGCCAGCAGCTTAGCGGGAGGGCCGACCTACGAGCAGTACTTC	CASSLAGGPTYEQYF
TRBV14	.	.	TRBJ1-1	TGTGCCAGCAAAAGGGAGGGGACTGAAGCTTTCTTT	CASKREGTEAFF
TRBV29-1	.	.	TRBJ2-7	TGCAGCGTTGAAAGCGGCAGCTCCTACGAGCAGTACTTC	CSVESGSSYEQYF
TRBV5-4	once	TRBD2	TRBJ2-1	TGTGCCAGCAGCTCTCCTCGACTAGCTTCTAATGAGCAGTTCTTC	CASSSPRLASNEQFF
TRBV7-2	.	.	TRBJ1-1	TGTGCCAGCAGTTTCACAGGGAGAACTGAAGCTTTCTTT	CASSFTGRTEAFF